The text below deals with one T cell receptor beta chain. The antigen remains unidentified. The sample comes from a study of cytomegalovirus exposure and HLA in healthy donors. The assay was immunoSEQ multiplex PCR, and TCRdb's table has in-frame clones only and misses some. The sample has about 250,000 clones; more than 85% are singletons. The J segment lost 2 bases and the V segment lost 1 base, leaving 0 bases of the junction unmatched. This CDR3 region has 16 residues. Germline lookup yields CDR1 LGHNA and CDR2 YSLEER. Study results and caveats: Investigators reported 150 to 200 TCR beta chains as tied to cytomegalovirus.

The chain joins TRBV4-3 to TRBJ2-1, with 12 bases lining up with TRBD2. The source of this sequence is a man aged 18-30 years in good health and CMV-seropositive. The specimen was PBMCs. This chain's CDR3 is CASSQGLAGAYNEQFF. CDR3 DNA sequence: TGCGCCAGCAGCCAAGGACTAGCGGGAGCCTACAATGAGCAGTTCTTC.